The rows below give T cell receptor beta chains drawn from one sample of a study of OX40 agonist ivuxolimab in advanced cancers. Only in-frame clones appear in the TCRdb table, and some are missing; sequencing was by immunoSEQ multiplex PCR. Of about 60,000 clones listed, approximately 93% are singletons. Sequenced here: CD4+ or CD8+ T cells sorted from blood, sampled in a trial of the OX40 agonist ivuxolimab. These receptors were obtained from an adult with an advanced solid tumor such as melanoma, head and neck, liver or kidney cancer. The CDR3 runs from the conserved cysteine through the conserved F or W. The order of the fields is V gene, CDR3 protein.

>TRBV14
CASSQDAPGVGGYTF
>TRBV28
CASNPWGLSYEQYF
>TRBV9
CASSVGTGELFF
>TRBV7-8
CASSSRRLQGGITEAFF
>TRBV5-6
CASSLGVTGFTEAFF
>TRBV5-1
CASSSMGLVTYNEQFF
>TRBV27
CASSLSPFLASSYNEQFF
>TRBV4-2
CASSQGGDRAADTQYF
>TRBV4-3
CASSQERGQGDEQYF
>TRBV9
CASSAGLAGVYNEQFF
>TRBV5-4
CASSSYRGNTEAFF
>TRBV5-6
CASSLAVAGVVDTQYF
>TRBV28
CASSPYREGKTGELFF
>TRBV27
CASSPQGTYGYTF
>TRBV6-1
CASSELAGGPGTGELFF
>TRBV5-6
CASSPGTVVNEQYF
>TRBV19
CASSIADRANQPQHF
>TRBV7-9
CASSPREGSGNTIYF
>TRBV9
CASSVRREAPGSYNEQFF
>TRBV5-1
CASSLEGGIQPQHF
>TRBV19
CAAARAAATYNEQFF
>TRBV4-2
CASSQEGGNTIYF
>TRBV7-9
CASSSPRRNTEAFF
>TRBV7-9
CASSGRTPGPEAFF
>TRBV9
CASSVAKGRSYGYTF
>TRBV5-6
CASSFGLGSLRDTQYF
>TRBV27
CASSFRSEAFF
>TRBV5-1
CASSLGTVGAFF
>TRBV27
CASRLSLFRTGDTGELFF
>TRBV4-3
CASSQDSPGNGYTF
>TRBV6-5
CASRDAPSSGNTIYF
>TRBV2
CASSEDEQFF
>TRBV2
CASSPFPGANVLTF
>TRBV9
CASSVALGLAGGPTDTQYF
>TRBV18
CASSPPQPPRETQYF
>TRBV9
CASSVDDRGSGELFF
>TRBV5-4
CASSLGRASSYNEQFF
>TRBV27
CASRTMNTQYF
>TRBV7-3
CASSLVGTGVLDTQYF
>TRBV4-2
CASSKGPSLAGGPGEQYF
>TRBV27
CASSLWAPRAQNTEAFF
>TRBV6-6
CASTTGQGAAPTTF
>TRBV6-1
CASSAGTGGSYEQYF
>TRBV9
CASSPRESTRNEQFF
>TRBV4-1
CASSRSTAYTEAFF
>TRBV5-6
CASLGQAVTDTQYF
>TRBV9
CASSPPGLAGYNEQFF
>TRBV6-5
CASSYNRGNTQYF
>TRBV10-3
CAISEPGVNTGELFF
>TRBV7-2
CASSLAWDRLDEQYF
>TRBV7-8
CASSHAWGGKGEQYF
>TRBV27
CASSSIPQGWGYTF
>TRBV9
CASSPGGDPKAFF
>TRBV7-9
CASSLAGTGPRETQYF
>TRBV27
CVSSVELWDNEQFF
>TRBV5-6
CASSLETASYNEQFF
>TRBV28
CASNVRSDTGELFF
>TRBV5-1
CASSFTGADYGYTF
>TRBV7-3
CASSLGLGNEQFF
>TRBV2
CASSTTGVNSNQPQHF